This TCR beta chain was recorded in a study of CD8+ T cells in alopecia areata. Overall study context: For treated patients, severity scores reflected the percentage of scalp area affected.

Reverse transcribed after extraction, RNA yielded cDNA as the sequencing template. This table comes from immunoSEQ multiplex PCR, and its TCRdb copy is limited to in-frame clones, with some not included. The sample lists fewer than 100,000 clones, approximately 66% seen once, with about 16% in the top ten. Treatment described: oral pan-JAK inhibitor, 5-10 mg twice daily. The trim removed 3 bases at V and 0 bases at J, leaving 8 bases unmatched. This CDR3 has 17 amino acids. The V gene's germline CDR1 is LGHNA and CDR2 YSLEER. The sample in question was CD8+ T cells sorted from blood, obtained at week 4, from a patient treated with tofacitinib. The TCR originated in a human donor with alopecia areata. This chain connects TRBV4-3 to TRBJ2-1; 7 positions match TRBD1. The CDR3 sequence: CASSQETGPSSYNEQFF. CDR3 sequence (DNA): TGCGCCAGCAGCCAGGAGACAGGGCCGAGCTCCTACAATGAGCAGTTCTTC.